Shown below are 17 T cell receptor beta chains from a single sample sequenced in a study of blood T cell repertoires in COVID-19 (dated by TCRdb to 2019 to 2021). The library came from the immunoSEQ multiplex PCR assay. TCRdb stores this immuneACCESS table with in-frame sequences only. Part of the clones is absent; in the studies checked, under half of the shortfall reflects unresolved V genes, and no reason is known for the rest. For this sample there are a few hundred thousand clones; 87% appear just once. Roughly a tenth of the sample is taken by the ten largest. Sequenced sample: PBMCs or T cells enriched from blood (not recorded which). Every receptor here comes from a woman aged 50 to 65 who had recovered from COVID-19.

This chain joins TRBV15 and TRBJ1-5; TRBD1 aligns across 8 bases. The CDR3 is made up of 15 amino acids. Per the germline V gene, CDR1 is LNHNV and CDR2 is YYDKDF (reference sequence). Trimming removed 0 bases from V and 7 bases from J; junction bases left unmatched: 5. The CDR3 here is CATSRDRDRRQPQHF. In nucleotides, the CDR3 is TGTGCCACCAGCAGAGATCGGGACAGGAGGCAGCCCCAGCATTTT.

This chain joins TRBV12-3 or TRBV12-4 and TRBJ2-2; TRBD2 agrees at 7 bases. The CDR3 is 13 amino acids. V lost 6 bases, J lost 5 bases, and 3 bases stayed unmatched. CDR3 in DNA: TGTGCCAGCAGCTGGGGGGGGACCGGGGAGCTGTTTTTT. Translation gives CASSWGGTGELFF.

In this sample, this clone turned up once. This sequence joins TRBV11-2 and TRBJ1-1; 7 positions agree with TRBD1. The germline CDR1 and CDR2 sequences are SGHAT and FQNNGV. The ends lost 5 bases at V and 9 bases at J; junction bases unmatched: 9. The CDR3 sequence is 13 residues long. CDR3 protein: CASSRDRASKAFF. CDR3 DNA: TGTGCCAGCAGCCGGGACAGAGCCTCGAAAGCTTTCTTT.

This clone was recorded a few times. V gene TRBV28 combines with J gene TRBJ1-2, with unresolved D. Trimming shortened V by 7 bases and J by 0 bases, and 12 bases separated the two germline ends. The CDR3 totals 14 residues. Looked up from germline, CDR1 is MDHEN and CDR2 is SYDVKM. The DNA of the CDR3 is TGTGCCAGCAAGCGGGCCGTAGCTAACTATGGCTACACCTTC. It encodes CASKRAVANYGYTF.

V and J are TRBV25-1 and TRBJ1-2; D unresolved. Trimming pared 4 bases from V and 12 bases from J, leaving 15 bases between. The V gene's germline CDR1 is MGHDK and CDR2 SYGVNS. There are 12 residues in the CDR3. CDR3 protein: CASSGTVGGHTF. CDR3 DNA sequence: TGTGCCAGCAGTGGAACTGTGGGAGGGCACACCTTC.

The CDR3 region has the DNA TGCGCCAGCAGCCAGGAACAGGGGCTAAGCTTCTATGGCTACACCTTC. Amino acids: CASSQEQGLSFYGYTF. The V gene is TRBV4-1, the J gene TRBJ1-2, with 7 bases lining up with TRBD1. This CDR3 has 16 amino acids. V gave up 3 bases and J gave up 4 bases; unmatched junction bases: 11. Germline CDR1 and CDR2: MGHRA and YSYEKL.

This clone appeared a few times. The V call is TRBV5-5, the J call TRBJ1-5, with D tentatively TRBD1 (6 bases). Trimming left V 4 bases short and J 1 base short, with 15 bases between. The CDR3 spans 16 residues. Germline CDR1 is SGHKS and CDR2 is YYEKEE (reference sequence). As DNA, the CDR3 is TGTGCCAGCAGCCCCAGGGGAGGGATGAGCAATCAGCCCCAGCATTTT. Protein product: CASSPRGGMSNQPQHF.

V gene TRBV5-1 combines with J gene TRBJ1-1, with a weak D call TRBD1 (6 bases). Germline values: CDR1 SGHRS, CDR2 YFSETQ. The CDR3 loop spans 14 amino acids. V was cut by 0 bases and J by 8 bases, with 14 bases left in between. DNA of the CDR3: TGCGCCAGCAGCTTGGCAAGGCCCCAGGGGGAAGCTTTCTTT. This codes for CASSLARPQGEAFF.

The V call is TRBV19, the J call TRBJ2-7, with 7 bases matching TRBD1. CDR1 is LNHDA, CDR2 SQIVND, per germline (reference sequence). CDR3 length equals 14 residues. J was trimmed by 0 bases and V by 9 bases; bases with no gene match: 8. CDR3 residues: CASRHDRASYEQYF. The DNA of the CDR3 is TGTGCCAGCCGCCATGACAGGGCCTCCTACGAGCAGTACTTC.

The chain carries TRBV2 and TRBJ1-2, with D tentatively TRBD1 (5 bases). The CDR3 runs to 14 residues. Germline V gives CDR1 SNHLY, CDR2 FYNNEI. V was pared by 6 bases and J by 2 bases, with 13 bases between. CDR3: CASSPLAGNYGYTF. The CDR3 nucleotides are TGTGCCAGCAGCCCTTTGGCAGGGAACTATGGCTACACCTTC.

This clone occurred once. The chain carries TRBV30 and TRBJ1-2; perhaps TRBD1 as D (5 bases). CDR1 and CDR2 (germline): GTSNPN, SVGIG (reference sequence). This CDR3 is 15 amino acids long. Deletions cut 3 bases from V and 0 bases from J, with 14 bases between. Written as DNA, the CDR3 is TGTGCCTGGAGCCTTCAGGGAACAGCTAACTATGGCTACACCTTC. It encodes CAWSLQGTANYGYTF.

CDR3 loop: CASSQTRDSNQPQHF. The CDR3 bases are TGTGCCAGCAGCCAAACCCGGGATAGCAATCAGCCCCAGCATTTT. This chain links TRBV28 with TRBJ1-5; D not resolved. CDR3 length: 15 residues. The germline V gene has CDR1 MDHEN and CDR2 SYDVKM. Deletions cut 6 bases from V and 0 bases from J, with 12 bases between.

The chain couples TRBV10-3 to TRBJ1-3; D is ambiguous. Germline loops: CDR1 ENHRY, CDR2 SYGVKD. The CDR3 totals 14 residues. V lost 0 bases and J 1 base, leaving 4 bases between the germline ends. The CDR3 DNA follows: TGTGCCATCAGTGAGTCCCAGTCTGGAAACACCATATATTTT. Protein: CAISESQSGNTIYF.

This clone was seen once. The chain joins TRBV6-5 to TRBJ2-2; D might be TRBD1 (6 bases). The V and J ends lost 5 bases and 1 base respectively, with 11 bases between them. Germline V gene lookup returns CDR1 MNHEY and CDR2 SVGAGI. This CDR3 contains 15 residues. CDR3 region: CASSHRAKNTGELFF. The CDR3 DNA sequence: TGTGCCAGCAGTCACAGGGCAAAGAACACCGGGGAGCTGTTTTTT.

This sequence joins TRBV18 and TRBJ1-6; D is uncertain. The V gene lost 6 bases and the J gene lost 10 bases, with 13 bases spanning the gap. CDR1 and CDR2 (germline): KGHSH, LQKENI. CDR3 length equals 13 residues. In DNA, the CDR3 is TGTGCCAGCTCCCTGTCAAGAGAGTCACCCCTCCACTTT. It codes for CASSLSRESPLHF.

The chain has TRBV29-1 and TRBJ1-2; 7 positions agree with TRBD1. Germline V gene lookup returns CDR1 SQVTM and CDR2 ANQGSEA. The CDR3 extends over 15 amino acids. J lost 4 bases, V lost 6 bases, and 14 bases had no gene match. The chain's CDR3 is CSVRTVDRPPYGYTF. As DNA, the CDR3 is TGCAGCGTCCGAACAGTGGACAGGCCGCCCTATGGCTACACCTTC.

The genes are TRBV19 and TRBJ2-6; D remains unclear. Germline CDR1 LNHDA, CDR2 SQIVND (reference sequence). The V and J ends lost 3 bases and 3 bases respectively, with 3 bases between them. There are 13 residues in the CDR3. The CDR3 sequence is CASSIGGANVLTF. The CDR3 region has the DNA TGTGCCAGTAGTATCGGTGGGGCCAACGTCCTGACTTTC.